The next 8 T cell receptor beta chains were all read from a single sample in a study of shared clonotypes between healthy human individuals. Generated by immunoSEQ multiplex PCR, the TCRdb table keeps only in-frame clones and is missing some. The sample has more than 2,000,000 clones, 85% to 95% seen once. Sequences were obtained from naive CD4+ T cells from PBMCs. Subset of the sample: CD45RA+ positively selected. These receptors all come from a man aged 18 to 29 in good health. Some clones in this sample may be carry-over from other donors' samples.

Concerning this clone itself: Other DNA sequences in this specimen translate into the identical CDR3. The gene calls are TRBV28 and TRBJ2-7; D gene unclear. CDR3 size: 14 residues. Trimming removed 6 bases at V and 2 bases at J, with 14 bases between. Germline V CDR1 and CDR2: MDHEN, SYDVKM. The CDR3 loop is CASSPGGPTYEQYF. The CDR3 bases are TGTGCCAGCAGCCCCGGCGGACCTACCTACGAGCAGTACTTC.

The rearrangement joins TRBV9 to TRBJ2-7; 9 nucleotides match TRBD2. Trimming removed 3 bases from V and 6 bases from J; junction bases left unmatched: 7. Germline loops: CDR1 SGDLS, CDR2 YYNGEE. The CDR3 contains 14 residues. CDR3 in amino acids: CASSAPGSGSEQYF. The DNA for the CDR3 is TGTGCCAGCAGCGCCCCGGGTAGCGGGAGCGAGCAGTACTTC.

The chain's CDR3 is CASSPRRSEPLHF. CDR3 bases: TGTGCCAGCAGCCCCAGGAGATCAGAACCCCTCCACTTT. V usage is TRBV7-2 and J usage is TRBJ1-6; D gene unclear. Looked up from germline, CDR1 is SGHTA and CDR2 is FQGNSA. V gave up 5 bases and J gave up 12 bases, with 14 bases separating them. The CDR3 consists of 13 residues. Supplemented by reference TRBV7-2 and TRBJ1-6, the full variable domain reads GAGVSQSPSNKVTEKGKDVELRCDPISGHTALYWYRQSLGQGLEFLIYFQGNSAPDKSGLPSDRFSAERTGGSVSTLTIQRTQQEDSAVYLCASSPRRSEPLHFGNGTRLTVT.

The V call is TRBV10-1, the J call TRBJ2-7; 7 bases are a match to TRBD2. This CDR3 comprises 15 residues. The germline CDR1 and CDR2 sequences are WNHNN and SYGVQD (reference sequence). After removal of 3 bases from V and 2 bases from J, the junction contained 7 bases not matched to a gene. CDR3 nucleotides: TGCGCCAGCAGTGACCCAGTTGCGGGAGCCTACGAGCAGTACTTC. This codes for CASSDPVAGAYEQYF.

The chain carries TRBV2 and TRBJ2-4; D is possibly TRBD1 or TRBD2 (5 bases each). Germline values: CDR1 SNHLY, CDR2 FYNNEI. V was clipped by 4 bases and J by 8 bases, with 12 bases between them. CDR3 length equals 13 residues. CDR3 sequence (DNA): TGTGCCAGCAGTGTGTGGAGAGGGGACATTCAGTACTTC. Its protein product is CASSVWRGDIQYF.

This rearrangement joins TRBV7-2 to TRBJ2-7, with D unresolved. V was cut by 2 bases and J by 4 bases, with 6 bases left in between. The CDR3 extends over 12 amino acids. Germline V gene data show CDR1 as SGHTA and CDR2 as FQGNSA. CDR3 loop: CASSLRWYEQYF. In nucleotides, the CDR3 is TGTGCCAGCAGCTTAAGATGGTACGAGCAGTACTTC.

The chain is built from TRBV6-5 and TRBJ1-2, with D uncertain. Deletions cut 0 bases from V and 4 bases from J, with 15 bases between. CDR1 is MNHEY and CDR2 is SVGAGI in the germline V gene. The CDR3 has 16 amino acids. The CDR3 DNA is TGTGCCAGCAGTTACTCGGGTCTCGGGCAGAGCTATGGCTACACCTTC. Encoded protein: CASSYSGLGQSYGYTF.

In this sample, this clone turned up once. V is TRBV19 and J is TRBJ1-5; D is unclear. The CDR3 is made up of 15 amino acids. The V end lost 9 bases, the J end lost 4 bases, and 19 bases lay between the germline ends. Germline-derived CDR1 and CDR2 are LNHDA and SQIVND (reference sequence). CDR3 DNA: TGTGCCAGCCACCTCTCAGGACCTTCTAATCAGCCCCAGCATTTT. Protein: CASHLSGPSNQPQHF.